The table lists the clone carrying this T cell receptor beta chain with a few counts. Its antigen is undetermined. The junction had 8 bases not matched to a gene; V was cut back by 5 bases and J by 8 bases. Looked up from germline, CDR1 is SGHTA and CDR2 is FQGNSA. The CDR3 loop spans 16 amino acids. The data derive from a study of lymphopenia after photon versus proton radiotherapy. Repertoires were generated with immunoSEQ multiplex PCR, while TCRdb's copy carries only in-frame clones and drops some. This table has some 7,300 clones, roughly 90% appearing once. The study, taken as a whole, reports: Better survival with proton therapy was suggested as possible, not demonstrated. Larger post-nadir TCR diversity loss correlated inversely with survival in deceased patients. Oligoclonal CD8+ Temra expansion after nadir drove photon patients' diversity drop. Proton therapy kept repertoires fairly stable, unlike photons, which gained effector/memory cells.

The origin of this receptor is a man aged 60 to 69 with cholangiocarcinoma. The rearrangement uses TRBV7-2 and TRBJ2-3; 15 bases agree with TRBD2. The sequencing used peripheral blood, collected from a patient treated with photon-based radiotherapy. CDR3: CASSPGLAGGLGTQYF. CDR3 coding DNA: TGTGCCAGCAGCCCGGGACTAGCGGGAGGACTGGGTACGCAGTATTTT.